The rows below give T cell receptor beta chains drawn from one sample of a study of primary melanoma T cells and metastatic recurrence. Some clones are missing from TCRdb's copy, which holds only in-frame ones; the method was immunoSEQ multiplex PCR. The listing contains a few dozen clones. Sequenced sample: melanoma tumor tissue. The receptors originated from a human donor with melanoma. Each CDR3 is given with its conserved first and last residue. The D gene is left open where the match is weak. Clone size is not always given. Where it is, it says once, few, many or a class for expanded clones.

D gene,clone size,V gene,J gene,CDR3 protein,CDR3 DNA
TRBD2,-,TRBV6-8,TRBJ2-7,CASSWWTSGVYEQYF,TGTGCCAGCTCCTGGTGGACTAGCGGGGTTTACGAGCAGTACTTC
-,-,TRBV19,TRBJ1-1,CASSRDRNTEAFF,TGTGCCAGTAGTAGAGACAGGAACACTGAAGCTTTCTTT
-,-,TRBV11-3,TRBJ1-1,CASSVILGNTEAFF,TGTGCCAGCAGCGTTATTTTGGGGAACACTGAAGCTTTCTTT
-,once,TRBV14,TRBJ1-1,CASSQNPWPPSEAFF,TGTGCCAGCAGCCAAAACCCCTGGCCGCCGTCTGAAGCTTTCTTT
-,-,TRBV29-1,TRBJ2-3,CSVTPVVDTQYF,TGCAGCGTGACCCCGGTCGTGGATACGCAGTATTTT
-,-,TRBV18,TRBJ2-5,CASSPRGETQYF,TGTGCCAGCTCACCAAGGGGGGAGACCCAGTACTTC
TRBD2,-,TRBV29-1,TRBJ2-5,CSVDYRLAGVRSQETQYF,TGCAGCGTTGATTATCGACTAGCGGGAGTAAGATCTCAAGAGACCCAGTACTTC
TRBD1,-,TRBV19,TRBJ1-5,CASQTGQGINQPQHF,TGTGCCAGCCAGACCGGACAGGGGATAAATCAGCCCCAGCATTTT
TRBD2,-,TRBV11-3,TRBJ2-1,CTSSPWAGGSYNEQFF,TGTACCAGCAGCCCGTGGGCGGGAGGGTCCTACAATGAGCAGTTCTTC
TRBD1,-,TRBV11-3,TRBJ2-3,CASSLRGPLDPNTQYF,TGTGCCAGCAGCTTAAGGGGGCCGCTAGACCCTAATACGCAGTATTTT
TRBD1,-,TRBV6-8,TRBJ1-1,CASSDPSGTEGAFF,TGTGCCAGCAGTGACCCCTCCGGGACAGAAGGAGCTTTCTTT
-,-,TRBV6-8,TRBJ2-7,CASSPGHYEQYF,TGTGCCAGCAGTCCGGGGCACTACGAGCAGTACTTC
-,-,TRBV18,TRBJ2-5,CASSPSQETQYF,TGTGCCAGCTCACCAAGCCAAGAGACCCAGTACTTC
-,-,TRBV11-3,TRBJ2-2,CASSAGTNTGELFF,TGTGCCAGCAGCGCAGGGACCAACACCGGGGAGCTGTTTTTT
-,-,TRBV30,TRBJ1-1,CAWRHRNTEAFF,TGTGCCTGGAGACATCGGAACACTGAAGCTTTCTTT
-,-,TRBV19,TRBJ2-5,CASSRNTQETQYF,TGTGCCAGTAGTCGCAACACGCAAGAGACCCAGTACTTC
-,-,TRBV11-3,TRBJ2-3,CASSLVTASSTDTQYF,TGTGCCAGCAGCTTAGTGACGGCGAGCAGCACAGATACGCAGTATTTT
TRBD1,-,TRBV15,TRBJ2-2,CATSRRQGPGELFF,TGTGCCACCAGCAGAAGACAGGGACCCGGGGAGCTGTTTTTT
TRBD1,-,TRBV18,TRBJ1-2,CASTRDRDNYGYTF,TGTGCCAGCACCCGGGACAGGGATAACTATGGCTACACCTTC